Given below is one T cell receptor beta chain in context. The entry originates in a study of blood T cell repertoires in COVID-19. V was trimmed by 4 bases and J by 3 bases, leaving 15 bases between them. The CDR3 is 15 amino acids. Germline CDR1 and CDR2: MNHNY and SVGAGI (reference sequence). Repertoires were generated with immunoSEQ multiplex PCR, while TCRdb's copy carries only in-frame clones and drops some. The sample carries 65,000 to 80,000 clones, around 80% recorded once. This chain uses TRBV6-6 with TRBJ1-2, with D possibly being TRBD1 (6 bases). The sequenced sample consisted of peripheral blood. The receptor was isolated from a man aged 45-65 years with acute or convalescent COVID-19. CDR3 loop: CASSSPQGSDYGYTF. CDR3 sequence (DNA): TGTGCCAGCAGTTCCCCCCAGGGGTCGGACTATGGCTACACCTTC.